A single sample is the source of the 6 T cell receptor beta chains below, sequenced in a study of cytomegalovirus exposure and HLA in healthy donors. PCR was performed using 60 Vbeta and 13 Jbeta primers. The assay was immunoSEQ multiplex PCR, and TCRdb's table has in-frame clones only and misses some. The repertoire holds approximately 120,000 clones, more than 60% seen once, with roughly 13% in the top ten. Sequencing was performed on PBMCs. These receptors originate from a woman in her fifties or sixties in good health and CMV-seropositive.

The chain couples TRBV5-4 to TRBJ2-5; the D gene is possibly TRBD2 (6 bases). TRBJ2-7 explains the end of the DNA better; the J call may be wrong. The CDR3 has 16 amino acids. Germline V lookup: CDR1 SGHNT, CDR2 YYREEE (reference sequence). Written as DNA, the CDR3 is TGTGCCAGCAGCCGCACATTGGGACTTCCATACTACGAGCAGTACTTC. Encoded protein: CASSRTLGLPYYEQYF.

The J gene is TRBJ1-1, the V gene TRBV27; D ambiguous. CDR1 and CDR2 (germline): MNHEY, SMNVEV (reference sequence). Between the trimmed V and J ends, which lost 6 bases and 3 bases, there was a span of 17 bases. The CDR3 runs to 15 residues. CDR3 protein: CASRLDFLQYTEAFF. The CDR3 DNA reads TGTGCCAGCAGACTAGACTTCTTACAGTACACTGAAGCTTTCTTT.

This clone appeared a few times. Compared with germline, one end of the junction differs, possibly owing to a read error. Other DNA variants within this sample encode the same CDR3. The V gene is TRBV7-7, the J gene TRBJ2-5; 11 bases align to TRBD2. CDR1 SSHAT and CDR2 FNYEAQ come from the germline V gene (reference sequence). This CDR3 contains 16 residues. This chain's CDR3 is CASSLGASGGQETQYF. In nucleotides, the CDR3 is TGTGCTAGCAGCTTAGGGGCTAGCGGGGGGCAAGAGACCCAGTACTTC.

The CDR3 loop is CASSTERVDQETQYF. CDR3 in DNA: TGTGCCAGCAGCACGGAGCGGGTGGACCAAGAGACCCAGTACTTC. The chain couples TRBV6-5 to TRBJ2-5, with a tentative D call TRBD2 (6 bases). CDR3 length equals 15 residues. CDR1 is MNHEY, CDR2 SVGAGI, per germline. V gave up 6 bases and J gave up 0 bases, with 14 bases separating them.

This chain connects TRBV30 to TRBJ1-1, with 9 bases fitting TRBD1. This CDR3 has 17 residues. V gave up 3 bases and J gave up 1 base; unmatched junction bases: 12. Germline values: CDR1 GTSNPN, CDR2 SVGIG (reference sequence). CDR3 sequence reads: CAWRWGQGLSRNTEAFF. The CDR3 bases are TGTGCCTGGAGATGGGGACAGGGTCTATCCCGGAACACTGAAGCTTTCTTT.

The chain carries TRBV6-1 and TRBJ2-3; tentative D call: TRBD2 (7 bases). This CDR3 is built from 17 residues. Germline V lookup: CDR1 MNHNS, CDR2 SASEGT. V lost 3 bases to trimming and J lost 2 bases, with 18 bases between them. CDR3 amino acids: CASSESTTGGNTDTQYF. The CDR3 nucleotides are TGTGCCAGCAGTGAGTCCACGACGGGGGGCAACACAGATACGCAGTATTTT.